This T cell receptor beta chain was captured in a study of early T cells in non-severe SARS-CoV-2 infection. Using its own MiXCR run on the 5' RACE reads, TCRdb lists one record per CDR3 protein. The sample consists of about 99,000 distinct CDR3 sequences, around 17% of them appearing once. This CDR3 is 14 amino acids long. The V gene's germline CDR1 is SGHTA and CDR2 FQGNSA. Trimming stripped 6 bases from V and 2 bases from J, with 11 bases between. This clonotype was obtained from an adult who was a healthcare worker with PCR-confirmed SARS-CoV-2 infection or an uninfected control (not recorded which). The sample taken for sequencing was whole blood. The chain is built from TRBV7-2 and TRBJ1-5, with D uncertain. The CDR3: CASSYRTGNQPQHF. The CDR3 nucleotides read TGTGCCAGCAGTTATAGAACGGGCAATCAGCCCCAGCATTTT.